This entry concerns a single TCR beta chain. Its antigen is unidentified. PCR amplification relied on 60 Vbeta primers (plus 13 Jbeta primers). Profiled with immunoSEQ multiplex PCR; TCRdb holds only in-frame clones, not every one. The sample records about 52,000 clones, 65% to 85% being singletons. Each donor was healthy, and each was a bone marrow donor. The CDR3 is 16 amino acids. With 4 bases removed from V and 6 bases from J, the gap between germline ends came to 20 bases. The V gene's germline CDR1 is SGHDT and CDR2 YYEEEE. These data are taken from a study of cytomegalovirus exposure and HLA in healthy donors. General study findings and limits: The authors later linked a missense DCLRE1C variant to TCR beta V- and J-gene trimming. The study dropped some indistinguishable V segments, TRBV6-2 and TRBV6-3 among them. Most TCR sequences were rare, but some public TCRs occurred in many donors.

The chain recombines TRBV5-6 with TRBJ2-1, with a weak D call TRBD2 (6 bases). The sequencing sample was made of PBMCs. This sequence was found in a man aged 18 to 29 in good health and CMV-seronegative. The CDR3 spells CASSPDIGGRVNEQFF. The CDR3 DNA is TGTGCCAGCAGCCCCGATATCGGGGGACGTGTCAATGAGCAGTTCTTC.